This TCR beta chain derives from a study of CD8 T cells in Susac syndrome. RNA in amounts of about 0.45 to 1 ug was reverse transcribed with random hexamers. TCRdb called the immunoSEQ multiplex PCR reads again in MiXCR, with one record for every CDR3 protein. The data contain 350,000 to 550,000 distinct CDR3 sequences, more than 80% of them singletons. The CDR3 has 14 residues. After removal of 10 bases from V and 3 bases from J, the junction contained 9 bases not matched to a gene. CDR1 and CDR2 (germline): LNHDA, SQIVND (reference sequence). The V gene is TRBV19, the J gene TRBJ2-7, with 10 bases identical to TRBD2. Sequencing was done on a sample of CD8+ T cells from PBMCs. The TCR originated in a human donor with multiple sclerosis. CDR3 DNA sequence: TGTGCCACCCAAGGGGCTAGCGGGAGCTACGAGCAGTACTTC. Protein: CATQGASGSYEQYF. Drawing the rest from reference TRBV19 and TRBJ2-7, the complete variable domain is DGGITQSPKYLFRKEGQNVTLSCEQNLNHDAMYWYRQDPGQGLRLIYYSQIVNDFQKGDIAEGYSVSREKKESFPLTVTSAQKNPTAFYLCATQGASGSYEQYFGPGTRLTVT.